A selection of T cell receptor beta chains follows, all from one sample in a study of T cell responses to AZD1222 COVID-19 vaccine. Here immunoSEQ multiplex PCR was the method, and the copy in TCRdb shows in-frame clones only, minus some. The sample carries under 200,000 clones, 88% recorded once. The sequencing here drew on peripheral blood, taken 28 days after the second AZD1222 dose. The receptors come from an adult who received the AZD1222 COVID-19 vaccine. The CDR3 runs from the conserved cysteine through the conserved F or W. Each record gives: D gene, clone size, J gene, CDR3 length, V gene, CDR3 protein, CDR3 DNA. A D gene is named only where the DNA matches it firmly. Clone size is not always given. Where it is, it says once, few, many or a class for expanded clones.

TRBD2	.	TRBJ2-1	16	TRBV7-6	CASSLARASGGNEQFF	TGTGCCAGCAGCTTAGCGAGGGCTAGCGGGGGCAATGAGCAGTTCTTC
TRBD1	once	TRBJ2-5	16	TRBV5-6	CASSLEGRGYRETQYF	TGTGCCAGCAGCTTGGAGGGCAGGGGGTATCGAGAGACCCAGTACTTC
TRBD2	.	TRBJ2-1	16	TRBV6-5	CASSYLSGLIMDEQFF	TGTGCCAGCAGTTACCTGTCGGGACTAATTATGGATGAGCAGTTCTTC
TRBD1	.	TRBJ2-7	14	TRBV5-6	CASSFKVRGNEQYF	TGTGCCAGCAGCTTTAAGGTCAGGGGGAATGAGCAGTACTTC
.	.	TRBJ1-5	16	TRBV27	CASSHQGRRSNQPQHF	TGTGCCAGCAGTCACCAGGGGAGGAGGAGCAATCAGCCCCAGCATTTT
TRBD2	.	TRBJ2-3	15	TRBV7-9	CASSLLAGVTDTQYF	TGTGCCAGCAGCTTACTAGCGGGAGTCACAGATACGCAGTATTTT
TRBD1	.	TRBJ2-3	13	TRBV4-1	CASSQETVQGVYF	TGCGCCAGCAGCCAAGAAACGGTCCAGGGGGTGTATTTT
.	.	TRBJ1-6	15	TRBV7-9	CASSLDGSQGRPLHF	TGTGCCAGCAGCTTAGATGGCAGTCAGGGTAGGCCCCTCCACTTT
.	.	TRBJ2-7	15	TRBV4-2	CASSQDWSGGYEQYF	TGTGCCAGCAGCCAAGATTGGAGCGGCGGATACGAGCAGTACTTC
TRBD2	.	TRBJ2-7	15	TRBV28	CASAEPASGTYEQYF	TGTGCCAGCGCTGAGCCGGCTAGCGGTACCTACGAGCAGTACTTC
.	.	TRBJ2-7	10	TRBV28	CASSAEEQYF	TGTGCCAGCAGCGCCGAGGAGCAGTACTTC
TRBD2	once	TRBJ2-1	15	TRBV7-3	CASSLGAGGYNEQFF	TGTGCCAGCAGCTTAGGAGCGGGAGGGTACAATGAGCAGTTCTTC
TRBD2	.	TRBJ2-3	13	TRBV5-1	CASSGAGGDTQYF	TGCGCCAGCAGCGGAGCGGGAGGAGATACGCAGTATTTT
.	.	TRBJ1-5	13	TRBV6-2/TRBV6-3	CASSYFGPTSQHF	TGTGCCAGCAGTTACTTCGGCCCGACCTCCCAGCATTTT
TRBD2	.	TRBJ2-7	18	TRBV10-3	CAISESLGLAGLTYEQYF	TGTGCCATCAGTGAGTCCCTGGGACTAGCGGGACTTACCTACGAGCAGTACTTC
.	.	TRBJ2-1	12	TRBV7-9	CASRERGFEQFF	TGTGCCAGCAGGGAAAGGGGGTTCGAGCAGTTCTTC
.	.	TRBJ2-7	12	TRBV28	CASSLSLTEQYF	TGTGCCAGCAGTTTATCCCTCACCGAGCAGTACTTC
TRBD2	once	TRBJ2-7	12	TRBV2	CASKGLAYEQYF	TGTGCCAGCAAGGGACTAGCCTACGAGCAGTACTTC
.	.	TRBJ1-5	13	TRBV7-9	CASSLEELHPQHF	TGTGCCAGCAGCTTAGAGGAATTACATCCCCAGCATTTT
.	few	TRBJ2-7	16	TRBV6-6	CASSYSGTQFSYEQYF	TGTGCCAGCAGTTACTCAGGGACACAATTCTCCTACGAGCAGTACTTC
TRBD1	.	TRBJ2-7	15	TRBV7-2	CASSPPTGGRREQYF	TGTGCCAGCAGCCCACCGACAGGGGGCCGTAGGGAGCAGTACTTC
.	.	TRBJ2-1	16	TRBV19	CASSIWGGQRDNEQFF	TGTGCCAGTAGTATATGGGGGGGGCAGCGAGACAATGAGCAGTTCTTC
TRBD1	.	TRBJ2-7	18	TRBV5-5	CASSLWQGQGLKNYEQYF	TGTGCCAGCAGCTTGTGGCAAGGACAGGGTCTTAAGAACTACGAGCAGTACTTC
.	.	TRBJ2-3	14	TRBV2	CASRYRGVTDTQYF	TGTGCCAGCAGGTATAGAGGGGTCACAGATACGCAGTATTTT
TRBD2	.	TRBJ2-1	19	TRBV27	CASIVRLRLGLAGDNEQFF	TGTGCCAGCATTGTGAGGCTACGGTTGGGACTAGCGGGGGACAATGAGCAGTTCTTC
.	.	TRBJ1-5	15	TRBV19	CASSISGQNNQPQHF	TGTGCCAGTAGTATCTCTGGACAGAACAATCAGCCCCAGCATTTT
.	.	TRBJ2-5	13	TRBV28	CASSPPRGETQYF	TGTGCCAGCAGCCCTCCGAGGGGAGAGACCCAGTACTTC
.	.	TRBJ2-7	14	TRBV5-1	CASSPGGYSYEQYF	TGCGCCAGCAGCCCCGGAGGGTACTCCTACGAGCAGTACTTC
TRBD1	few	TRBJ1-1	15	TRBV2	CASSFGGQGPNEAFF	TGTGCCAGCAGCTTCGGAGGACAGGGACCAAATGAAGCTTTCTTT
.	.	TRBJ2-2	14	TRBV19	CASSIDLWAGELFF	TGTGCCAGTAGTATAGATCTGTGGGCCGGGGAGCTGTTTTTT
.	.	TRBJ1-6	15	TRBV19	CASSSGRESNSPLHF	TGTGCCAGTAGTTCCGGGAGGGAGAGTAATTCACCCCTCCACTTT
TRBD1	.	TRBJ1-1	12	TRBV29-1	CSVDSQGGQAFF	TGCAGCGTTGACAGCCAGGGGGGCCAAGCTTTCTTT
.	.	TRBJ2-3	15	TRBV7-2	CASSPQMGSTDTQYF	TGTGCCAGCAGCCCCCAGATGGGAAGCACAGATACGCAGTATTTT
TRBD2	.	TRBJ2-1	15	TRBV3-1/TRBV3-2	CATARREHSYNEQFF	TGTGCCACCGCTCGGCGGGAGCACTCCTACAATGAGCAGTTCTTC
.	.	TRBJ1-2	15	TRBV2	CASSERQGGAYGYTF	TGTGCCAGCAGTGAAAGGCAGGGAGGGGCCTATGGCTACACCTTC
.	.	TRBJ2-7	11	TRBV28	CASGRNYEQYF	TGTGCGTCGGGACGTAACTACGAGCAGTACTTC
TRBD2	.	TRBJ2-1	17	TRBV7-3	CASSLISGTREFDEQFF	TGTGCCAGCAGCTTAATCTCAGGGACTAGGGAGTTCGATGAGCAGTTCTTC
.	.	TRBJ1-6	15	TRBV9	CASSPTGQGNSPLHF	TGTGCCAGCAGCCCTACCGGTCAGGGAAATTCACCCCTCCACTTT
.	.	TRBJ1-4	15	TRBV6-2/TRBV6-3	CASSYNAVASEKLFF	TGTGCCAGCAGTTACAATGCGGTGGCATCGGAAAAACTGTTTTTT
.	.	TRBJ2-3	11	TRBV12-3/TRBV12-4	CASSPDRAQYF	TGTGCCAGCAGCCCGGATAGGGCGCAGTATTTT
.	.	TRBJ1-2	13	TRBV6-2/TRBV6-3	CASSYSAGNGYTF	TGTGCCAGCAGTTACTCCGCAGGGAATGGCTACACCTTC
.	few	TRBJ2-6	15	TRBV5-4	CASSPGNSGANVLTF	TGTGCCAGCAGCCCAGGAAACTCTGGGGCCAACGTCCTGACTTTC
TRBD1	.	TRBJ2-4	19	TRBV3-1/TRBV3-2	CASSQDLDRFLVSKNIQYF	TGTGCCAGCAGCCAAGATCTGGACAGGTTCCTTGTCTCCAAAAACATTCAGTACTTC
.	.	TRBJ2-1	11	TRBV2	CASSALNEQFF	TGTGCCAGCAGTGCCCTTAATGAGCAGTTCTTC
.	.	TRBJ2-3	13	TRBV11-2	CASSPRPTDTQYF	TGTGCCAGCAGCCCGCGACCCACAGATACGCAGTATTTT
.	.	TRBJ2-2	15	TRBV4-2	CASSQNDLYTGELFF	TGTGCCAGCAGCCAAAACGACTTATACACCGGGGAGCTGTTTTTT
.	.	TRBJ2-7	11	TRBV28	CASSPGRIKYF	TGTGCCAGCAGTCCGGGACGGATTAAATACTTC
.	few	TRBJ1-1	12	TRBV5-4	CASSLEVAEAFF	TGTGCCAGCAGCTTGGAAGTGGCTGAAGCTTTCTTT
TRBD2	.	TRBJ2-7	15	TRBV7-2	CASSLATSGTYEQYF	TGTGCCAGCAGCTTAGCCACTAGCGGGACCTACGAGCAGTACTTC
.	.	TRBJ1-5	14	TRBV5-8	CASSEQGWDQPQHF	TGTGCCAGCAGCGAACAGGGATGGGATCAGCCCCAGCATTTT
TRBD2	.	TRBJ2-7	14	TRBV7-3	CASSTGLAGGLQYF	TGTGCCAGCAGCACCGGACTAGCGGGAGGACTGCAGTACTTC
TRBD2	.	TRBJ2-3	15	TRBV6-5	CASSPASGRGDTQYF	TGTGCCAGCAGTCCCGCTAGCGGGAGAGGAGATACGCAGTATTTT
.	.	TRBJ1-1	13	TRBV29-1	CSVERGGNTEAFF	TGCAGCGTTGAACGGGGGGGAAACACTGAAGCTTTCTTT